This paragraph covers one TCR beta chain sequence. Its target is unknown. 60 Vbeta and 13 Jbeta primers were used in PCR. TCRdb's copy holds only in-frame clones and misses some; the assay was immunoSEQ multiplex PCR. The sample carries around 150,000 clones, approximately 80% recorded once. These data are taken from a study of cytomegalovirus exposure and HLA in healthy donors. General study findings and limits: TCR beta V- and J-gene trimming was later associated with a missense DCLRE1C variant.

This clonotype was obtained from a man in his forties or fifties in good health and CMV-seropositive. Sequenced sample: PBMCs.

The DNA for the CDR3 is TGTGCCAGCAGCTTATACTACGAGCAGTACTTC. It yields the protein CASSLYYEQYF. This chain uses TRBV13 with TRBJ2-7, with D uncertain. This CDR3 contains 11 residues. Per germline, CDR1 PRHDT and CDR2 FYEKMQ (reference sequence). Trimming cost V 2 bases and J 3 bases, with 2 bases left between them. Full variable domain (remainder filled in from reference TRBV13 and TRBJ2-7): AAGVIQSPRHLIKEKRETATLKCYPIPRHDTVYWYQQGPGQDPQFLISFYEKMQSDKGSIPDRFSAQQFSDYHSELNMSSLELGDSALYFCASSLYYEQYFGPGTRLTVT.